The text below deals with one T cell receptor (beta chain). Its antigen specificity is not known. There are no base qualities to consult, and no much larger clone falls within one base. These data come from a study of CD8+CD57+ T cells in acquired aplastic anemia listed by TCRdb under 2018. Broadly, across the study: Extracted DNA from sorted CD4+ and CD8+ cells averaged approximately 3 ug, ranging from roughly 0.2 to 30 ug.

The research as a whole found: Some 30 CD8+ CDR3 sequences were found to be shared between patients and controls, but these sequences appeared to be highly expressed in patients and within the immunodominant clones of the patients. CD8+ Simpson's diversity did not differ significantly between patients and healthy controls (P=0.060).

Inclusive of the bounding cysteine and phenylalanine, the CDR3 is 14 residues long. Kept here is only the CDR3 DNA, which spans 42 bases and is read in frame from base 1. At the junction V is shortened by 5 bases and J by 5 bases, with 15 bases in between. Profiling of TCR beta VDJ combinations and CDR3 sequences used genomic DNA as the template. An Illumina HiSeq 2000 was the platform used for TCR repertoire sequencing. Concerning the study's data processing: TRBV/TRBJ rearrangement plots, CDR3 size and DJ length profiles, and Simpson's diversity index were used to assess repertoires. The immunodominant clone was defined as the most abundant DNA sequence in deep sequencing data. CDR3 amino acid sequences were checked for sharing between subjects and were compared against published repertoires and the VDJdb database. TCRdb reran the public reads through fastp at Q25 and MiXCR, keeping productive beta chains. Each entry merges the rows of one CDR3 protein and shows their most common DNA and genes. Here the V and J calls rest on TCRdb's processing, not on the authors' analysis. The sample has approximately 200,000 distinct CDR3 sequences on record, 55% to 70% of them singletons. About 45% of the sample rests with the top ten.

In this study, sorted CD4+ and CD8+ T cells from the blood of healthy subjects and of severe aplastic anemia patients had their TCR repertoires deep-sequenced. Ficoll-Paque density gradient centrifugation was used to isolate peripheral blood mononuclear cells. Before DNA was extracted, CD4+ and CD8+ T cells were sorted using either FACS or magnetic beads. Recombination connected TRBV12-3 or TRBV12-4 to TRBJ1-1, with no reliable assignment of the D segment. The sequenced sample consisted of sorted CD4+, CD8+, or CD8+CD57+ T cells (not recorded which) from PBMCs. The receptor comes from a human donor with severe aplastic anemia or a healthy control (not recorded which). The nucleotides read TGTGCCAGCAGTCCCCGACTTGAAGAGACTGAAGCTTTCTTT. Its coded protein is CASSPRLEETEAFF.